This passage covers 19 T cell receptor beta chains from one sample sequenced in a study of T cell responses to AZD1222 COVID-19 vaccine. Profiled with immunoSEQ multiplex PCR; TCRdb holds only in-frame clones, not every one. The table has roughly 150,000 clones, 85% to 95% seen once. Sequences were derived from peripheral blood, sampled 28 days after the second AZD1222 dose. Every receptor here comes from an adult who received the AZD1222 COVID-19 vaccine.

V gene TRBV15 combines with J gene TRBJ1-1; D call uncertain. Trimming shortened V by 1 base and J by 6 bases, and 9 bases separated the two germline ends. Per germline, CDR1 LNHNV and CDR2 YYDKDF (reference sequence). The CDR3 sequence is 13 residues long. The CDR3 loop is CATSRGIVAEAFF. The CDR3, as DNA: TGTGCCACCAGCAGAGGTATCGTCGCTGAAGCTTTCTTT. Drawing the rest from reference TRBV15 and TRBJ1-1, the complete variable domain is DAMVIQNPRYQVTQFGKPVTLSCSQTLNHNVMYWYQQKSSQAPKLLFHYYDKDFNNEADTPDNFQSRRPNTSFCFLDIRSPGLGDTAMYLCATSRGIVAEAFFGQGTRLTVV.

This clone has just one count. The CDR3 DNA reads as TGTGCCAGCAGTGTGGACAGGGATGGCTACACCTTC. It codes for CASSVDRDGYTF. This chain joins TRBV27 and TRBJ1-2, with 8 bases that match TRBD1. V was pared by 5 bases and J by 6 bases, with 2 bases of the junction left unmatched. Germline CDR1 is MNHEY and CDR2 is SMNVEV (reference sequence). The CDR3 sequence is 12 residues long.

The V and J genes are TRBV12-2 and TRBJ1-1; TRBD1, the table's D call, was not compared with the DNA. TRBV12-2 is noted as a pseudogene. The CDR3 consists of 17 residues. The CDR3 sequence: CASRLALDRLMNTEAFF. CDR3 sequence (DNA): TGTGCAAGTCGCTTGGCTCTCGACAGGCTAATGAACACTGAAGCTTTCTTT.

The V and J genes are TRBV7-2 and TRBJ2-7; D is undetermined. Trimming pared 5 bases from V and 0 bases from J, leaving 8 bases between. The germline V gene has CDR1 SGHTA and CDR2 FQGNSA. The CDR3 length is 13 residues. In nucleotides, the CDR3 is TGTGCCAGCAGCCCTCCGAACTCCTACGAGCAGTACTTC. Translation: CASSPPNSYEQYF. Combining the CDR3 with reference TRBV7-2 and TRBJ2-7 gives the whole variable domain GAGVSQSPSNKVTEKGKDVELRCDPISGHTALYWYRQSLGQGLEFLIYFQGNSAPDKSGLPSDRFSAERTGGSVSTLTIQRTQQEDSAVYLCASSPPNSYEQYFGPGTRLTVT.

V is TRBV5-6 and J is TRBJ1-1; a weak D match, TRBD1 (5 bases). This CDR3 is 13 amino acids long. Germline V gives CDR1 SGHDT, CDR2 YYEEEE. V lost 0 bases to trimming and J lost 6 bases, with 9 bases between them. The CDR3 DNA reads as TGTGCCAGCAGCTTGGGGGGCGGACCTGAAGCTTTCTTT. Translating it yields CASSLGGGPEAFF.

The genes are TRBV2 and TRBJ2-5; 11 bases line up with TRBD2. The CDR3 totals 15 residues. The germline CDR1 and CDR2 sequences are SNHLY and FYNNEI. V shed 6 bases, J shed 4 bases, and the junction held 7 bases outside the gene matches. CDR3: CASRPTSGALETQYF. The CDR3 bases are TGTGCCAGCAGGCCGACTAGCGGGGCTCTAGAGACCCAGTACTTC.

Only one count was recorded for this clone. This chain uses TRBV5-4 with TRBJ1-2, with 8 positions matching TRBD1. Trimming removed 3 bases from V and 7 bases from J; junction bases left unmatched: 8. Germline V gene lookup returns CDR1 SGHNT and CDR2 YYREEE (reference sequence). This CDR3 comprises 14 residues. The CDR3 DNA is TGTGCCAGCAGCTCGGGACAGGATAGACGTGGCTACACCTTC. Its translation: CASSSGQDRRGYTF.

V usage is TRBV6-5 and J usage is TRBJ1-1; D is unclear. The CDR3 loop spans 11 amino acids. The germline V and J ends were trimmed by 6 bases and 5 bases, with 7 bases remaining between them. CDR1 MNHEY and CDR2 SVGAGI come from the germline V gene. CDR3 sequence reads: CASSLGTEAFF. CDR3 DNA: TGTGCCAGCAGCCTTGGAACTGAAGCTTTCTTT.

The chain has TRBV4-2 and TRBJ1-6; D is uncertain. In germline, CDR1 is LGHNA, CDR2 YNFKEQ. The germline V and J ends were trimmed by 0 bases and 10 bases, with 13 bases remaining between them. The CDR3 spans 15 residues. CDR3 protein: CASSQEGHARSPLHF. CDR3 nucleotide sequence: TGTGCCAGCAGCCAAGAAGGGCATGCGAGATCACCCCTCCACTTT.

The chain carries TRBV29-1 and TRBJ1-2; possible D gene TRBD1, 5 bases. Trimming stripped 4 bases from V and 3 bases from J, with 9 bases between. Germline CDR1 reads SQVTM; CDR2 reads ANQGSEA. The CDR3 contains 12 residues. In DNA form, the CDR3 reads TGCAGCGTTGTACAGGTGGACTATGGCTACACCTTC. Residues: CSVVQVDYGYTF. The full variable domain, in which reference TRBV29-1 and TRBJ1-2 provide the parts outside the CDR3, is SAVISQKPSRDICQRGTSLTIQCQVDSQVTMMFWYRQQPGQSLTLIATANQGSEATYESGFVIDKFPISRPNLTFSTLTVSNMSPEDSSIYLCSVVQVDYGYTFGSGTRLTVV.

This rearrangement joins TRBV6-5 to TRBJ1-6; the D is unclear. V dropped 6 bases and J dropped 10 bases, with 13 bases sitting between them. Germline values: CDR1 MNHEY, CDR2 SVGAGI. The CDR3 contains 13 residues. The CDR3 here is CASSYNAYSPLHF. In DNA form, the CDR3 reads TGTGCCAGCAGCTACAACGCGTACTCACCCCTCCACTTT.

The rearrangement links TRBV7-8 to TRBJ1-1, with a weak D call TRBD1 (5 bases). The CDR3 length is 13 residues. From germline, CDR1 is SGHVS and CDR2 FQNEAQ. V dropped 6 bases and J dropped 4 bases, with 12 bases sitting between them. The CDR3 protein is CASSYDSSTEAFF. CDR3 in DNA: TGTGCCAGCAGTTATGACAGTAGCACTGAAGCTTTCTTT.

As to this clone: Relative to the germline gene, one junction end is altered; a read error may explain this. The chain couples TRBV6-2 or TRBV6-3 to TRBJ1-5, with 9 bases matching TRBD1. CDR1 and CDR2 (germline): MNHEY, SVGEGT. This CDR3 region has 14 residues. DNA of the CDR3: TGTGCCAGCAGTGACACGGGGACAGGGACAGGGATTGTTTTT. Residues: CASSDTGTGTGIVF.

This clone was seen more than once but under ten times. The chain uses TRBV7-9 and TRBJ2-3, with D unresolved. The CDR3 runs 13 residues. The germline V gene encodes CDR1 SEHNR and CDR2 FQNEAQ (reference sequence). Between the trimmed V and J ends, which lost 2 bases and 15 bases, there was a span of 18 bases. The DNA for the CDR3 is TGTGCCAGCAGCTTATCGGAAAGTAATAAGGTCTATTTT. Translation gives CASSLSESNKVYF.

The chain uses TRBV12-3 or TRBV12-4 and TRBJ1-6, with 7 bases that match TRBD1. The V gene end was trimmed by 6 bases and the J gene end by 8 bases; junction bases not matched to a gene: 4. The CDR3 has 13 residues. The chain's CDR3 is CASRGQLDSPLHF. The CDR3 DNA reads TGTGCCAGCAGGGGACAGCTGGATTCACCCCTCCACTTT.

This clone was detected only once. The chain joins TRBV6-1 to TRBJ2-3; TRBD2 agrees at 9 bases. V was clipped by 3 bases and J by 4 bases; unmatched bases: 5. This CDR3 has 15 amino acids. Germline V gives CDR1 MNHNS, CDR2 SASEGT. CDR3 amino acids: CASSDRAGGPDTQYF. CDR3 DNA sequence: TGTGCCAGCAGTGATAGGGCGGGGGGGCCAGATACGCAGTATTTT.

The CDR3, as DNA: TGCGCCAGCAGCTTGACCACAGGGGTGCAAGAGACCCAGTACTTC. Translated, it gives CASSLTTGVQETQYF. This chain connects TRBV5-1 to TRBJ2-5; the match to TRBD1 covers 7 bases. CDR3 length: 15 amino acids. CDR1 SGHRS and CDR2 YFSETQ come from the germline V gene. V was clipped by 1 base and J by 2 bases; unmatched bases: 5.

The CDR3 nucleotides are TGCGCCAGCAGTGAGTCGGCACAAATTGTTAATTCACCCCTCCACTTT. As protein: CASSESAQIVNSPLHF. This chain joins TRBV10-2 and TRBJ1-6, with D unresolved. Germline V CDR1 and CDR2: WSHSY, SAAADI. V was clipped by 0 bases and J by 6 bases, with 12 bases between them. The CDR3 has 16 amino acids.

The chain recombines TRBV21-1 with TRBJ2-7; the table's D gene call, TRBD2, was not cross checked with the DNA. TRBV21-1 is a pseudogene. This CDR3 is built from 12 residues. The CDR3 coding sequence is TGTGCCAGCAGGGGCGGGGTTTACGAGCAGTACTTC. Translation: CASRGGVYEQYF.